Shown below are 25 T cell receptor beta chains from a single sample sequenced in a study of cytomegalovirus exposure and HLA in healthy donors. Primers for the PCR totalled 60 Vbeta and 13 Jbeta. Generated by immunoSEQ multiplex PCR, the TCRdb table keeps only in-frame clones and is missing some. The sample gives approximately 210,000 clones, roughly 77% of which show up once; around 1.6% is in the top ten. Sequencing was done on a sample of PBMCs. The receptors stem from a woman aged 50 to 60 in good health and CMV-seronegative.

CDR3 loop: CASSALGQPNSGNTIYF. CDR3 coding DNA: TGTGCCAGCAGCGCCCTGGGACAGCCAAACTCTGGAAACACCATATATTTT. The chain links TRBV9 to TRBJ1-3, with TRBD1 matching 7 bases. J was trimmed by 0 bases and V by 3 bases; bases with no gene match: 9. Germline assignment: CDR1 SGDLS and CDR2 YYNGEE. The CDR3 covers 17 residues.

The V and J genes are TRBV19 and TRBJ2-5; no definite D call. Germline-derived CDR1 and CDR2 are LNHDA and SQIVND (reference sequence). Trimming removed 3 bases from V and 5 bases from J, with 13 bases in between. The length of the CDR3 is 14 residues. The CDR3 bases are TGTGCCAGTAGTATGCGACTTAGTGCGGAGACCCAGTACTTC. This codes for CASSMRLSAETQYF.

This chain joins TRBV4-2 and TRBJ1-1; 7 bases agree with TRBD1. Trimming took 0 bases from V and 5 from J; bases not matched to a gene: 12. CDR1 and CDR2 (germline): LGHNA, YNFKEQ. This CDR3 comprises 17 residues. In DNA form, the CDR3 reads TGTGCCAGCAGCCAAGAGGGAGGAGGGGGCGCTTCGACTGAAGCTTTCTTT. It encodes CASSQEGGGGASTEAFF.

This clone was counted a single time. The gene calls are TRBV19 and TRBJ1-1; 7 nucleotides agree with TRBD1. J was trimmed by 2 bases and V by 6 bases; bases with no gene match: 6. This CDR3 is 14 amino acids long. Per the germline V gene, CDR1 is LNHDA and CDR2 is SQIVND (reference sequence). The CDR3 is CASRAGTANTEAFF. CDR3 in DNA: TGTGCCAGTAGGGCGGGGACAGCTAACACTGAAGCTTTCTTT.

The J gene is TRBJ1-5, the V gene TRBV28; D is uncertain. The germline gives CDR1 MDHEN, CDR2 SYDVKM. Trimming removed 5 bases at V and 6 bases at J, with 8 bases between. The CDR3 has 12 residues. The CDR3 loop is CASSTPSQPQHF. In DNA form, the CDR3 reads TGTGCCAGCAGTACCCCCAGTCAGCCCCAGCATTTT.

The chain joins TRBV6-5 to TRBJ1-1, with D possibly being TRBD1 (5 bases). The V and J ends lost 4 bases and 1 base respectively, with 10 bases between them. Germline CDR1 and CDR2: MNHEY and SVGAGI. The CDR3 extends over 14 amino acids. CDR3 loop: CASSFREANTEAFF. Written as DNA, the CDR3 is TGTGCCAGCAGTTTCAGGGAGGCGAACACTGAAGCTTTCTTT.

The chain joins TRBV19 to TRBJ2-2; D not certain. In germline, CDR1 is LNHDA, CDR2 SQIVND (reference sequence). The CDR3 totals 15 residues. The V gene lost 1 base and the J gene lost 1 base, with 7 bases spanning the gap. The CDR3 DNA sequence: TGTGCCAGTAGTATAGGGGCCGGGAACACCGGGGAGCTGTTTTTT. This encodes CASSIGAGNTGELFF.

This chain links TRBV7-9 with TRBJ2-1, with TRBD2 as a possible D gene (6 bases). The CDR3 runs 16 residues. V was clipped by 4 bases and J by 2 bases, with 15 bases between them. CDR1 SEHNR and CDR2 FQNEAQ come from the germline V gene (reference sequence). The chain's CDR3 is CASSSRGVAAYNEQFF. The CDR3 DNA is TGTGCCAGCAGCTCCCGTGGAGTAGCGGCCTACAATGAGCAGTTCTTC.

The rearrangement links TRBV5-6 to TRBJ1-2, with 9 bases matching TRBD1. The CDR3 spans 13 residues. Germline CDR1 is SGHDT and CDR2 is YYEEEE. Germline trimming cut 7 bases from V and 6 bases from J; bases unmatched to any gene: 7. CDR3 residues: CASRADRGHGYTF. DNA of the CDR3: TGTGCCAGCCGAGCGGACAGGGGACATGGCTACACCTTC.

The CDR3 DNA follows: TGCAGCGTTGAAGAGTTCGCGACAGACTCCTATGGCTACACCTTC. It encodes CSVEEFATDSYGYTF. The chain uses TRBV29-1 and TRBJ1-2; D may be TRBD1 (5 bases). This CDR3 spans 15 amino acids. Germline assignment: CDR1 SQVTM and CDR2 ANQGSEA. V lost 0 bases and J 4 bases, leaving 15 bases between the germline ends. Drawing the rest from reference TRBV29-1 and TRBJ1-2, the complete variable domain is SAVISQKPSRDICQRGTSLTIQCQVDSQVTMMFWYRQQPGQSLTLIATANQGSEATYESGFVIDKFPISRPNLTFSTLTVSNMSPEDSSIYLCSVEEFATDSYGYTFGSGTRLTVV.

The chain couples TRBV11-2 to TRBJ2-3; 10 nucleotides match TRBD2. The V gene's germline CDR1 is SGHAT and CDR2 FQNNGV. V gave up 1 base and J gave up 4 bases; unmatched junction bases: 2. The CDR3 spans 15 residues. This CDR3 reads CASSLALAGADTQYF. Here the CDR3 DNA reads TGTGCCAGCAGCTTAGCCCTAGCGGGGGCAGATACGCAGTATTTT.

V is TRBV19 and J is TRBJ2-7, with TRBD2 matching 7 bases. The CDR3 contains 15 residues. Germline V gene sequence: CDR1 LNHDA, CDR2 SQIVND (reference sequence). The ends lost 4 bases at V and 2 bases at J; junction bases unmatched: 8. The CDR3 DNA reads TGTGCCAGTAGTACGCCCCTAGCGGCCACCTACGAGCAGTACTTC. It yields the protein CASSTPLAATYEQYF.

To note about this clone: At one end, the junction sequence differs from germline, possibly due to a read error. The rearrangement uses TRBV7-9 and TRBJ2-3; 8 positions match TRBD2. Germline V lookup: CDR1 SEHNR, CDR2 FQNEAQ (reference sequence). The CDR3 is 16 amino acids. CDR3: CSSSLDISGVADTQYF. DNA for the CDR3: TGTTCCAGCAGCTTAGACATTAGCGGGGTCGCAGATACGCAGTATTTT.

This clone occurred a few times. The gene calls are TRBV5-1 and TRBJ2-2; no reliable D call. V lost 0 bases and J lost 5, with 8 bases in between. This CDR3 has 14 amino acids. Germline CDR1 and CDR2: SGHRS and YFSETQ. CDR3 sequence reads: CASSLAQVTGELFF. CDR3 bases: TGCGCCAGCAGCTTGGCCCAGGTGACCGGGGAGCTGTTTTTT.

This clone is a singleton in its sample. V gene TRBV7-9 combines with J gene TRBJ2-7; 7 bases line up with TRBD1. The trim removed 8 bases at V and 4 bases at J, leaving 11 bases unmatched. The CDR3 is made up of 14 amino acids. From germline, CDR1 is SEHNR and CDR2 FQNEAQ (reference sequence). The chain's CDR3 is CASCQTQGEYEQYF. In nucleotides, the CDR3 is TGTGCCAGCTGTCAGACCCAGGGGGAGTACGAGCAGTACTTC.

The table lists this clone with a few counts. The V call is TRBV7-2, the J call TRBJ2-3; unclear D gene. Per germline, CDR1 SGHTA and CDR2 FQGNSA. The V end was cut by 1 base, the J end by 10 bases, with 9 bases between. The CDR3 loop spans 12 amino acids. The CDR3 DNA reads as TGTGCCAGCAGCTTAGACCGGGTGGCGCAGTATTTT. It is translated as CASSLDRVAQYF.

The rearrangement joins TRBV7-2 to TRBJ2-1; D remains unclear. CDR3 length equals 17 residues. Germline CDR1 reads SGHTA; CDR2 reads FQGNSA. V lost 0 bases and J lost 0, with 12 bases in between. The CDR3 spells CASSLALGTSSYNEQFF. DNA for the CDR3: TGTGCCAGCAGCTTAGCCCTGGGCACCAGCTCCTACAATGAGCAGTTCTTC.

V is TRBV11-1 and J is TRBJ1-1; D ambiguous. Germline lookup yields CDR1 SGHAT and CDR2 FQDESV (reference sequence). V was cut by 1 base and J by 3 bases, with 6 bases left in between. The CDR3 totals 13 residues. The CDR3: CASSLGGDTEAFF. DNA of the CDR3: TGTGCCAGCAGCTTAGGAGGTGACACTGAAGCTTTCTTT.

This clone has a handful of counts. The chain uses TRBV27 and TRBJ2-7; TRBD1 agrees at 7 bases. The germline CDR1 and CDR2 sequences are MNHEY and SMNVEV (reference sequence). CDR3 size: 14 residues. V shed 4 bases, J shed 7 bases, and the junction held 10 bases outside the gene matches. In nucleotides, the CDR3 is TGTGCCAGCAGTTCCGGGACAGTCCTGTGGGAGCAGTACTTC. Protein: CASSSGTVLWEQYF.

J is TRBJ2-1 and V is TRBV5-1; 11 nucleotides match TRBD2. The trim removed 5 bases at V and 7 bases at J, leaving 8 bases unmatched. Germline V gene sequence: CDR1 SGHRS, CDR2 YFSETQ. This CDR3 comprises 15 residues. In DNA, the CDR3 is TGCGCCAGCAGTAGCGGGGGGGCCGTTAGGAATGAGCAGTTCTTC. Its translation is CASSSGGAVRNEQFF.

In DNA form, the CDR3 reads TGTGCCAGCAGTTACTCCCGACGGGATGAAGCTTTCTTT. This encodes CASSYSRRDEAFF. The J gene is TRBJ1-1, the V gene TRBV6-6, with D unclear. The germline V gene encodes CDR1 MNHNY and CDR2 SVGAGI (reference sequence). Trimming took 0 bases from V and 7 from J, leaving 9 bases between them. The CDR3 length is 13 residues.

J is TRBJ1-2 and V is TRBV19; D not certain. Trimming pared 2 bases from V and 13 bases from J, leaving 17 bases between. The CDR3 runs 13 residues. CDR1 is LNHDA and CDR2 is SQIVND in the germline V gene (reference sequence). The CDR3 spells CASSISPLIFITF. CDR3 coding DNA: TGTGCCAGTAGTATAAGCCCACTGATCTTTATCACCTTC.

This rearrangement joins TRBV7-2 to TRBJ2-7; the match to TRBD1 covers 9 bases. The V gene end was trimmed by 4 bases and the J gene end by 5 bases; junction bases not matched to a gene: 6. Germline V CDR1 and CDR2: SGHTA, FQGNSA. CDR3 length equals 14 residues. CDR3 bases: TGTGCCAGCAGCTCAAGCGGGACAGGGAACGAGCAGTACTTC. The encoded protein is CASSSSGTGNEQYF.

In its sample, this clone was seen a few times. The chain couples TRBV19 to TRBJ1-2; tentative D call: TRBD1 (6 bases). CDR1 and CDR2 from the germline V gene are LNHDA and SQIVND (reference sequence). There are 11 residues in the CDR3. Trimming stripped 8 bases from V and 4 bases from J, with 8 bases between. The CDR3 protein is CASGQFYGYTF. In DNA, the CDR3 is TGTGCCAGTGGACAGTTCTATGGCTACACCTTC.

The chain is built from TRBV6-5 and TRBJ1-2; 8 bases are shared with TRBD1. Trimming took 4 bases from V and 8 from J; bases not matched to a gene: 12. The CDR3 is 15 residues long. Germline V gene lookup returns CDR1 MNHEY and CDR2 SVGAGI. CDR3 residues: CASSSGTGTERGYTF. In nucleotides, the CDR3 is TGTGCCAGCAGTTCTGGGACAGGTACGGAGAGGGGCTACACCTTC.